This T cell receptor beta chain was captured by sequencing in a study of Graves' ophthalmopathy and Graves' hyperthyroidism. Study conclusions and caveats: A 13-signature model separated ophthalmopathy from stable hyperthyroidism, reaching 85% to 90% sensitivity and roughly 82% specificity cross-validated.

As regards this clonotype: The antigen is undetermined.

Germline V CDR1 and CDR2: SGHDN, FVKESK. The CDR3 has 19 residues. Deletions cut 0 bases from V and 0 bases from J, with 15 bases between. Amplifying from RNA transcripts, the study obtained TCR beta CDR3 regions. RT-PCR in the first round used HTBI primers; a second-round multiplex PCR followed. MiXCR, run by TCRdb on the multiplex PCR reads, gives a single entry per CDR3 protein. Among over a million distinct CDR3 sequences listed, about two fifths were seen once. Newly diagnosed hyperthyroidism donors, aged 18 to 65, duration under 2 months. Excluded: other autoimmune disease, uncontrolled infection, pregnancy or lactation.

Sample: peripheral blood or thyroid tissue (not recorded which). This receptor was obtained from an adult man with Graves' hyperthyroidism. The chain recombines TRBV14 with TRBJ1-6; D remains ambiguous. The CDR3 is CASSQDSGESDSYNSPLHF. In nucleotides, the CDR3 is TGTGCCAGCAGCCAAGATAGCGGGGAATCGGACTCCTATAATTCACCCCTCCACTTT.